The 9 T cell receptor beta chains in this list originate from one sample, sequenced in a study of cytotoxic CD8 clonotypes in ibrutinib-treated CLL. The data were produced by immunoSEQ multiplex PCR, yet TCRdb's version contains in-frame clones alone and is incomplete. The data contain about 40,000 clones, 65% to 70% of them singletons. The sequencing here drew on PBMCs, taken at disease progression, from a patient treated with ibrutinib. The receptor source for this set is a human donor with chronic lymphocytic leukemia.

This clone was picked up a small number of times. The chain is built from TRBV6-6 and TRBJ2-1; TRBD1 or TRBD2 may be the D gene (6 bases each). This CDR3 is 14 amino acids long. Trimming took 2 bases from V and 7 from J, leaving 12 bases between them. Per germline, CDR1 MNHNY and CDR2 SVGAGI (reference sequence). The CDR3 DNA reads as TGTGCCAGCAGTTACAATCAGGGGAGGAATGAGCAGTTCTTC. Translating it yields CASSYNQGRNEQFF.

V gene TRBV7-9 combines with J gene TRBJ2-5; D call uncertain. Trimming shortened V by 0 bases and J by 4 bases, and 3 bases separated the two germline ends. The CDR3 is 12 residues long. CDR1 SEHNR and CDR2 FQNEAQ come from the germline V gene (reference sequence). The CDR3 loop is CASSLAAETQYF. CDR3 sequence (DNA): TGTGCCAGCAGCTTAGCGGCAGAGACCCAGTACTTC.

The V and J genes are TRBV6-5 and TRBJ2-7; 9 nucleotides line up with TRBD2. Per germline, CDR1 MNHEY and CDR2 SVGAGI. V shed 0 bases and J 4 bases; nucleotides not matched to a gene: 4. The CDR3 length is 15 residues. The CDR3 sequence is CASSYSAGGAYEQYF. As DNA, the CDR3 is TGTGCCAGCAGTTACTCAGCGGGAGGAGCTTACGAGCAGTACTTC.

The gene calls are TRBV7-9 and TRBJ1-4, with 10 bases fitting TRBD1. In germline, CDR1 is SEHNR, CDR2 FQNEAQ (reference sequence). The CDR3 covers 15 residues. The J segment lost 6 bases and the V segment lost 1 base, leaving 2 bases of the junction unmatched. The CDR3 reads CASSLEGQGYEKLFF. Written as DNA, the CDR3 is TGTGCCAGCAGCTTAGAGGGACAGGGGTATGAAAAACTGTTTTTT.

The chain uses TRBV19 and TRBJ1-2; TRBD1 aligns across 11 bases. From germline, CDR1 is LNHDA and CDR2 SQIVND (reference sequence). J gave up 8 bases and V 7 bases, and 6 bases lay outside the gene matches. There are 13 residues in the CDR3. The CDR3 DNA sequence: TGTGCCAGTAAGGACAGGGGGCTAAGGGGCTACACCTTC. Its protein product is CASKDRGLRGYTF.

This clone has a single count. The rearrangement uses TRBV6-6 and TRBJ1-1; possible D gene TRBD1, 5 bases. This CDR3 spans 13 amino acids. From germline, CDR1 is MNHNY and CDR2 SVGAGI (reference sequence). Trimming took off 0 bases at V and 8 bases at J, with 10 bases between the two ends. The CDR3 DNA is TGTGCCAGCAGTTACTCGTTCGGGGCCGAAGCTTTCTTT. Its protein product is CASSYSFGAEAFF.

This chain joins TRBV4-1 and TRBJ2-1; 14 positions match TRBD2. Trimming removed 4 bases from V and 10 bases from J; junction bases left unmatched: 6. Germline CDR1 MGHRA, CDR2 YSYEKL. The CDR3 length is 15 residues. In DNA form, the CDR3 reads TGCGCCAGCAGCCCTGGACTAGCGGGAGGCCGCGAGCAGTTCTTC. This encodes CASSPGLAGGREQFF.

This clone was counted a few times. The chain carries TRBV14 and TRBJ1-2; D is unclear. Germline V gives CDR1 SGHDN, CDR2 FVKESK. Deletions cut 0 bases from V and 4 bases from J, with 12 bases between. The CDR3 runs 15 residues. CDR3 protein: CASSQDGQSPYGYTF. The DNA of the CDR3 is TGTGCCAGCAGCCAAGATGGGCAGTCCCCCTATGGCTACACCTTC.

The chain links TRBV5-1 to TRBJ2-3, with 13 bases fitting TRBD2. CDR1 is SGHRS and CDR2 is YFSETQ in the germline V gene. The CDR3 consists of 16 residues. The junction had 4 bases not matched to a gene; V was cut back by 4 bases and J by 2 bases. CDR3 amino acids: CASSDTSGRDTDTQYF. CDR3 in DNA: TGCGCCAGCAGCGACACTAGCGGGAGGGACACAGATACGCAGTATTTT.